This T cell receptor (beta chain) stems from a study of T cells in Graves' hyperthyroidism and ophthalmopathy. Study summary: Prior to any treatment, at the point of initial diagnosis, peripheral blood was collected. Points from the study as a whole: For ophthalmopathy, model prediction preceded onset by a median roughly 5.9 months.

This clonotype was counted ten times or more. Its matching antigen is unknown. Amplified TCR beta CDR3 regions came from RNA transcripts. TCR CDR3 underwent first-round RT-PCR with the HTBI primer set. TCRdb reanalysed the multiplex PCR reads using MiXCR and keeps one entry per CDR3 protein. The table includes hundreds of thousands of distinct CDR3 sequences, 12% to 15% detected once. Looked up from germline, CDR1 is LNHNV and CDR2 is YYDKDF (reference sequence). This CDR3 has 16 residues. V was trimmed by 0 bases and J by 6 bases, leaving 14 bases between them. The receptor was derived from a woman between 18 and 29 years old with Graves' hyperthyroidism. This sequence joins TRBV15 and TRBJ1-4, with D perhaps matching TRBD1 (5 bases). Sequencing was performed on blood. The CDR3 loop reads CATSRDAGPDDEKLFF. The CDR3 DNA is TGTGCCACCAGCAGAGATGCGGGGCCGGATGATGAAAAACTGTTTTTT.